What follows is one T cell receptor (beta chain) and its context. As originally analysed: Amplification from reference gene primers served as the basis for estimated nucleated cell counts. The assay was immunoSEQ multiplex PCR, and TCRdb's table has in-frame clones only and misses some. The V and J calls and the clone size are those of that table, but D and trimming were determined from the DNA. Of about 400,000 clones listed, 80% to 90% were seen once; the top ten hold under 1.5%. This record belongs to a study of blood T cell repertoires in COVID-19. At the level of the study: Researchers got acute and convalescent COVID-19 samples from the United States, Italy and Spain. PBMCs, B-cell-depleted T cells, or T cells were the source of the cDNA or gDNA that made up the material.

Germline CDR1 is SGHTA and CDR2 is FQGNSA. This CDR3 contains 14 residues. V gave up 5 bases and J gave up 2 bases, with 10 bases separating them. Sequencing was performed on peripheral blood. The genes are TRBV7-2 and TRBJ2-4; weak D call: TRBD2 (6 bases). The source of this sequence is a woman under 40 with active or convalescent COVID-19. CDR3 in amino acids: CASSPGGSKNIQYF. CDR3 nucleotides: TGTGCCAGCAGCCCTGGGGGGTCCAAAAACATTCAGTACTTC.